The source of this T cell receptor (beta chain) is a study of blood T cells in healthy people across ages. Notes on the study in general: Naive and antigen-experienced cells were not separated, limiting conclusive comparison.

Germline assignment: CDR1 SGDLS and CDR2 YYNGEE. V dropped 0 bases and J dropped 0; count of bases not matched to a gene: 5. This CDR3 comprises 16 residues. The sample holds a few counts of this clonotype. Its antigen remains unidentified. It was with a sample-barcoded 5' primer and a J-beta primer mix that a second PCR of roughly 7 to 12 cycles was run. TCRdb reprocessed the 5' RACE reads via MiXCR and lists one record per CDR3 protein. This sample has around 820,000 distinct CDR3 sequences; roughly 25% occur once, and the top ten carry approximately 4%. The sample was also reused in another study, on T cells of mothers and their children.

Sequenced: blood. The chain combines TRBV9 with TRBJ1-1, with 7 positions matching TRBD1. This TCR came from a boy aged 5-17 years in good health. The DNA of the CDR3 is TGTGCCAGCAGCGTAGGGGGGACAGCCATGAACACTGAAGCTTTCTTT. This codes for CASSVGGTAMNTEAFF.